This T cell receptor (beta chain) was identified in a study of glioma-infiltrating T cells after dendritic cell vaccination. About the research overall: Patients had newly diagnosed or recurrent glioblastoma and received dendritic cell vaccines.

Up to about 2 ug genomic DNA was used for TCRB CDR3 amplification. Sequenced by immunoSEQ multiplex PCR; TCRdb stores in-frame clones only, minus some. The sample carries fewer than 110,000 clones, 80% to 90% recorded once. The CDR3 runs 15 residues. Per the germline V gene, CDR1 is SGHTA and CDR2 is FQGNSA. Trimming at V came to 1 base and at J to 6 bases, leaving 6 bases not matched to a gene. V gene TRBV7-2 combines with J gene TRBJ2-5, with 9 nucleotides matching TRBD1. The input for sequencing was blood, taken before dendritic cell vaccination. The TCR originated in a human donor with glioblastoma. CDR3 sequence (DNA): TGTGCCAGCAGCTTAGGTACGGGACAGGGAAAGACCCAGTACTTC. It is translated as CASSLGTGQGKTQYF.